Listed below are T cell receptor beta chains from one sample, sequenced in a study of cytomegalovirus exposure and HLA in healthy donors. The assay was immunoSEQ multiplex PCR, and TCRdb's table has in-frame clones only and misses some. The table includes fewer than 200,000 clones, about 81% detected once. The sequencing sample was made of PBMCs. All receptors derive from a woman aged 50 to 60 in good health and CMV-seropositive. Both conserved end residues are part of each CDR3. A D gene is named only where the DNA matches it firmly. The size entry is marked missing in some rows and otherwise reads once, few, many or a size class.

abundance	v_gene	j_gene	d_gene	CDR3aa	CDR3nt
.	TRBV29-1	TRBJ1-2	.	CSVVLGAGYGYTF	TGCAGCGTTGTCCTAGGAGCTGGGTATGGCTACACCTTC
.	TRBV11-2	TRBJ2-5	TRBD2	CASSLAGGKETQYF	TGTGCCAGCAGCTTAGCGGGGGGAAAGGAGACCCAGTACTTC
.	TRBV9	TRBJ1-1	.	CASSVGQANTEAFF	TGTGCCAGCAGCGTAGGACAGGCGAACACTGAAGCTTTCTTT
.	TRBV7-9	TRBJ2-7	.	CASSRDTSYEQYF	TGTGCCAGCAGCCGGGACACCTCCTACGAGCAGTACTTC
.	TRBV7-9	TRBJ1-1	.	CASSAWEGANTEAFF	TGTGCCAGCAGCGCGTGGGAGGGAGCTAACACTGAAGCTTTCTTT
few	TRBV6-5	TRBJ2-1	TRBD1	CASRRGQAVYNEQFF	TGTGCCAGCAGGAGAGGACAGGCGGTTTACAATGAGCAGTTCTTC
.	TRBV30	TRBJ2-7	.	CAWSTGISPTYEQYF	TGTGCCTGGAGCACCGGGATCTCACCCACCTACGAGCAGTACTTC
.	TRBV7-9	TRBJ2-1	.	CASSSRGNEQFF	TGTGCCAGCAGCTCAAGGGGTAATGAGCAGTTCTTC
.	TRBV7-3	TRBJ1-1	TRBD1	CASSSGGNTEAFF	TGTGCCAGCAGCTCAGGGGGGAACACTGAAGCTTTCTTT
.	TRBV4-1	TRBJ2-1	.	CASSQAGLSDVNEQFF	TGCGCCAGCAGCCAAGCGGGTCTGAGTGACGTTAATGAGCAGTTCTTC
.	TRBV5-1	TRBJ2-3	.	CASSEFGALADTQYF	TGCGCCAGCAGCGAATTCGGTGCGCTGGCAGATACGCAGTATTTT
few	TRBV4-1	TRBJ2-3	TRBD1	CASSKSPGQGESDTQYF	TGCGCCAGCAGCAAAAGTCCGGGACAGGGGGAGTCAGATACGCAGTATTTT
.	TRBV27	TRBJ2-1	TRBD1	CASSLLQGSKTNEQFF	TGTGCCAGCAGTTTATTACAGGGGAGTAAAACGAATGAGCAGTTCTTC
.	TRBV18	TRBJ1-1	.	CASSPSVLNTEAFF	TGTGCCAGCTCACCGAGCGTCCTGAACACTGAAGCTTTCTTT
.	TRBV4-2	TRBJ2-1	.	CASSRAGWEQFF	TGTGCCAGCAGCAGGGCAGGGTGGGAGCAGTTCTTC
once	TRBV6-5	TRBJ1-2	TRBD1	CASSLGQGPGYTF	TGTGCCAGCAGCCTTGGACAGGGGCCTGGCTACACCTTC
.	TRBV19	TRBJ1-1	.	CASSMGAATEVFF	TGTGCCAGTAGTATGGGGGCAGCCACTGAAGTTTTCTTT
.	TRBV6-1	TRBJ1-5	.	CASSGGRGRIDQPQHF	TGTGCCAGCAGTGGAGGGCGCGGACGTATTGATCAGCCCCAGCATTTT
.	TRBV29-1	TRBJ2-7	.	CSVEDPVYEQYF	TGCAGCGTTGAAGATCCGGTTTACGAGCAGTACTTC
once	TRBV27	TRBJ1-5	.	CATKPRMWVRGNQPQHF	TGTGCCACCAAACCTAGAATGTGGGTACGAGGCAATCAGCCCCAGCATTTT
.	TRBV6-6	TRBJ2-7	TRBD1	CASSYPGQGNYEQYF	TGTGCCAGCAGTTATCCGGGACAGGGGAACTACGAGCAGTACTTC
.	TRBV6-6	TRBJ1-1	.	CASGRTNTEAFF	TGTGCCAGCGGACGGACTAACACTGAAGCTTTCTTT
.	TRBV30	TRBJ1-1	.	CAWDMNTEAFF	TGTGCCTGGGACATGAACACTGAAGCTTTCTTT
.	TRBV7-6	TRBJ2-7	TRBD1	CASSLRLPGQIPYEQYF	TGTGCCAGCAGCCTTAGACTACCGGGACAGATACCTTACGAGCAGTACTTC
.	TRBV6-5	TRBJ1-6	TRBD1	CASSAYRGEGPLHF	TGTGCCAGCAGTGCCTACAGGGGAGAGGGACCCCTCCACTTT
.	TRBV9	TRBJ1-1	.	CASSPEGEGYTEAFF	TGTGCCAGCAGCCCTGAGGGGGAGGGCTACACTGAAGCTTTCTTT
.	TRBV7-9	TRBJ2-5	.	CASSLAASETQYF	TGTGCCAGCAGCTTGGCAGCTAGCGAGACCCAGTACTTC
.	TRBV6-5	TRBJ2-5	TRBD2	CASSFGGGRKTQYF	TGTGCCAGCAGTTTCGGCGGGGGACGAAAGACCCAGTACTTC
.	TRBV27	TRBJ1-3	.	CASSFLLGNTIYF	TGTGCCAGCAGTTTTCTACTTGGAAACACCATATATTTT
.	TRBV5-1	TRBJ2-1	TRBD1	CASSSIRDRVTYNEQFF	TGCGCCAGCAGCTCGATCCGGGACAGGGTCACCTACAATGAGCAGTTCTTC
.	TRBV6-1	TRBJ1-2	.	CASSTGETTYGYTF	TGTGCCAGCAGTACCGGGGAGACAACCTATGGCTACACCTTC
.	TRBV2	TRBJ1-1	TRBD1	CASITGVSTAEAFF	TGTGCCAGCATTACAGGGGTTAGTACCGCTGAAGCTTTCTTT
few	TRBV10-3	TRBJ2-6	.	CAISELGSGANVLTF	TGTGCCATCAGTGAGTTGGGGAGTGGGGCCAACGTCCTGACTTTC
.	TRBV7-2	TRBJ1-2	.	CASSFGAWGENYGYTF	TGTGCCAGCAGCTTTGGAGCCTGGGGAGAGAACTATGGCTACACCTTC
few	TRBV5-1	TRBJ2-7	.	CASSFWGPYEQYF	TGCGCCAGCAGCTTCTGGGGGCCCTACGAGCAGTACTTC
.	TRBV5-4	TRBJ2-3	TRBD2	CASSAASGGAPDTQYF	TGTGCCAGCAGCGCAGCTAGCGGGGGGGCCCCAGATACGCAGTATTTT
.	TRBV6-1	TRBJ1-5	.	CASSEQISNQPQHF	TGTGCCAGCAGTGAACAGATTAGCAATCAGCCCCAGCATTTT
.	TRBV5-4	TRBJ2-7	TRBD1	CASSLGPGQSSYEQYF	TGTGCCAGCAGCTTGGGTCCGGGACAGAGCTCCTACGAGCAGTACTTC
few	TRBV7-2	TRBJ1-1	.	CASSLRGLNTEAFF	TGTGCCAGCAGCCTAAGGGGATTGAACACTGAAGCTTTCTTT
few	TRBV2	TRBJ2-1	TRBD1	CASSDRDRVRQFF	TGTGCCAGCAGTGATAGGGACAGGGTACGGCAGTTCTTC
once	TRBV18	TRBJ2-7	TRBD1	CASSPSTGRGEQYF	TGTGCCAGCTCACCTTCGACAGGGAGAGGCGAGCAGTACTTC
.	TRBV29-1	TRBJ2-7	TRBD1	CSVVRDSPYEQYF	TGCAGCGTTGTTCGGGACAGCCCCTACGAGCAGTACTTC
.	TRBV19	TRBJ2-7	.	CAIKGASEQYF	TGTGCCATCAAAGGGGCTAGCGAGCAGTACTTC
.	TRBV5-1	TRBJ1-1	TRBD1	CASSFSPGQGVTEAFF	TGCGCCAGCAGCTTCTCACCGGGACAGGGAGTCACTGAAGCTTTCTTT
few	TRBV7-3	TRBJ2-1	TRBD2	CASSPRGGPYNEQFF	TGTGCCAGCAGCCCCCGGGGGGGTCCGTACAATGAGCAGTTCTTC
once	TRBV27	TRBJ1-4	.	CASRHQGLGEKLFF	TGTGCCAGCAGGCACCAGGGACTCGGCGAAAAACTGTTTTTT
.	TRBV25-1	TRBJ1-2	.	CASSITGVANYGYTF	TGTGCCAGCAGTATCACCGGGGTAGCGAACTATGGCTACACCTTC
.	TRBV7-9	TRBJ1-1	TRBD1	CASSLMAGGGTEAFF	TGTGCCAGCAGCTTAATGGCAGGGGGCGGCACTGAAGCTTTCTTT
.	TRBV5-1	TRBJ2-5	TRBD1	CASSQQGAGETQYF	TGCGCCAGCAGCCAGCAGGGGGCCGGAGAGACCCAGTACTTC
.	TRBV4-2	TRBJ2-1	TRBD2	CASSPTGTSGEEQFF	TGTGCCAGCAGCCCTACCGGGACTAGCGGGGAGGAGCAGTTCTTC
.	TRBV6-1	TRBJ2-5	.	CASSGPRGPGGETQYF	TGTGCCAGCAGTGGGCCCAGGGGGCCGGGAGGAGAGACCCAGTACTTC
.	TRBV5-4	TRBJ1-1	.	CASSFLKGLNTEAFF	TGTGCCAGCAGCTTTCTGAAGGGGCTAAACACTGAAGCTTTCTTT
.	TRBV4-2	TRBJ2-5	TRBD2	CASSQARGGGVGTQYF	TGTGCCAGCAGCCAAGCCCGGGGGGGCGGGGTTGGGACCCAGTACTTC
.	TRBV2	TRBJ1-2	.	CASSDRGSYGYTF	TGTGCCAGCAGTGACAGGGGAAGCTATGGCTACACCTTC
.	TRBV15	TRBJ2-2	TRBD1	CATSGRGQGKAGELFF	TGTGCCACCAGCGGAAGGGGGCAGGGAAAAGCCGGGGAGCTGTTTTTT
few	TRBV16	TRBJ2-5	.	CASSQSAGDKTQYF	TGTGCCAGCAGCCAATCCGCAGGGGATAAGACCCAGTACTTC
.	TRBV7-3	TRBJ2-1	.	CASSLVVTGQNEQFF	TGTGCCAGCAGCTTAGTTGTGACAGGACAAAATGAGCAGTTCTTC
.	TRBV7-2	TRBJ1-6	.	CASSLDPGRGSPLHF	TGTGCCAGCAGCTTAGACCCAGGGCGCGGATCACCCCTCCACTTT
.	TRBV10-3	TRBJ2-7	.	CAISRDSTYEQYF	TGTGCCATCAGTAGGGACTCGACATACGAGCAGTACTTC